Detailed here is one T cell receptor (beta chain). What it binds is unknown. This sample was taken from a study of T-cell memory formation after mild COVID-19. Broader study findings: For contracting clones, CD4+ ones sat mainly in CM and EM, CD8+ in EMRA. There was no confirmation that second-wave clones peaking on day 37 were SARS-CoV-2 specific.

A single record per CDR3 protein comes from TCRdb applying MiXCR to the 5' RACE reads. The data hold approximately 450,000 distinct CDR3 sequences, with over 15% observed a single time. The CDR3 consists of 10 residues. V gave up 6 bases and J gave up 10 bases, with 9 bases separating them. The chain employs TRBV12-3 or TRBV12-4 and TRBJ1-1, with D unclear. The sample comprised PBMCs or a T cell subset sorted from them (not recorded which). The clonotype comes from an adult woman who had mild COVID-19 (a few samples of this study predate the infection). Cell type and time point are not known. The CDR3 DNA is TGTGCCAGCAGCGGCCATCGAGCTTTCTTT. Its protein product is CASSGHRAFF.